This T cell receptor (beta chain) derives from a study of molecular identifiers for immune sequencing clone quantification (dated by TCRdb to the late 2010s). Broadly, across the study: For a replicate experiment, the RNA from either 20,000 or 100,000 naive CD8 T cells was divided into five aliquots, and four of those aliquots went on to sequencing. This methods study benchmarked molecular-identifier clustering-based TCR repertoire sequencing (MIDCIRS) and TCR RNA copy counting, using CD8 T cells to do so. Overall study outcomes, separate from this receptor: When barcode sub-clustering was left out, chimeric consensus sequences inflated TCR diversity, with chimeras reaching as high as 47%. Modeling indicated about 3 TCR RNA copies recovered per cell, compared with about 9.4 by digital PCR, which implies a capture efficiency of approximately 30%. The sizes of highly expanded clones could end up underestimated when identical TCR molecules share a barcode. Spiked-in Jurkat TCR RNA equal to a single cell's worth was reported to be detectable even within 1,100,000 naive CD8 T cells. In CMV-specific effector cells, over 99% of molecules were held by clones above 20 RNA copies, whereas under 1% of molecules were held by such clones in naive cells. The naive libraries included spiked-in Jurkat TCR RNA (about 11 copies' worth), and this RNA is not part of the donor repertoire.

Libraries were built with PCR. Data came from a NextSeq 500. Preparation of bulk TCR libraries followed a previously described approach, with the TCR primers listed in Table S5. Total RNA was purified with the Qiagen AllPrep DNA/RNA kit. Before analysis, reads from multiple sequencing runs of one library were combined. The authors' pipeline ran thus. Only reads with exact TCR constant sequence were kept, trimmed to 150 nt, and grouped by their 12-nt molecular barcodes. Reads inside each barcode group were sub-clustered using a 15% Levenshtein threshold, and a quality-weighted consensus sequence was constructed for each RNA molecule. Non-functional sequences were discarded, and so were lower-count sequences lying one edit away from another sequence. On the basis of fitting two negative binomial distributions, barcode sub-clusters with fewer than 20% of the maximum read count were discarded. Clones were called with MiXCR by TCRdb after fastp trimmed the public reads at Q25, and only in-frame beta chains were retained. CDR3 protein duplicates are merged, each entry listing the most common genes and DNA. TCRdb assigned the V and J calls; the authors' analysis was not used. The sample includes hundreds of thousands of distinct CDR3 sequences, with 25% observed a single time. Together, the top ten hold 0.78% of the sample.

Via the germline V gene (reference sequence), CDR1 is GTSNPN and CDR2 SVGIG. V is shortened by 5 bases, J by 3 bases, and the region joining them spans 11 bases. The CDR3 has 12 amino acids, counting the end cysteine and phenylalanine. CDR3 DNA is the only sequence kept; it has 36 bases, read in frame from the first base. Notes on this clonotype: The specificity of this receptor is unknown. Per-base qualities were not stored, and no clone one base away is much larger.

Libraries of naive CD8 T cells were generated from around 20,000 to 990,000 sorted cells, with 10%, 30% or 50% of the purified RNA used. Naive CD8 T cells, defined as CD8+CD4-CCR7+CD45RA+, were FACS-sorted into RLT Plus buffer on a BD FACSAria II. To test detection sensitivity, Jurkat RNA equivalent to more than eight TCR copies was spiked into samples of roughly 18,000-1,000,000 naive CD8 T cells. Enrichment of CD8 T cells was performed with RosetteSep CD8+ T Cell Enrichment Cocktail and Ficoll-Paque, after which ACK red cell lysis was carried out. The specimen sequenced was naive CD8+ T cells from blood, with Jurkat cell RNA spiked in. The sample's cell subset or site label, in plain terms: FACS-sorted CD8+CD4-CCR7+CD45RA+ naive T cells. This receptor was obtained from a human donor in good health. Some libraries in this study had Jurkat cell RNA spiked in. The chain joins TRBV30 to TRBJ2-7, with TRBD1 as a weak D call on 5 bases. The CDR3 is CAWSVGVYEQYF. The nucleotide sequence is TGTGCCTGGTCAGTAGGGGTCTACGAGCAGTACTTC. The CDR3, completed at both ends by the reference TRBV30 and TRBJ2-7 genes, gives the full variable domain SQTIHQWPATLVQPVGSPLSLECTVEGTSNPNLYWYRQAAGRGLQLLFYSVGIGQISSEVPQNLSASRPQDRQFILSSKKLLLSDSGFYLCAWSVGVYEQYFGPGTRLTVT.